Below, 27 T cell receptor beta chains from the same sample are listed, as sequenced in a study of blood T cell repertoires in COVID-19. Clones were read by immunoSEQ multiplex PCR, and TCRdb kept only the in-frame ones, dropping some. The sample records around 180,000 clones, roughly 90% being singletons. Sequencing was performed on peripheral blood. These TCRs come from a man aged 70-80 years with active or convalescent COVID-19.

This clone was counted a few times. The chain couples TRBV30 to TRBJ1-1; D gene ambiguous. V lost 4 bases and J lost 1, with 13 bases in between. This CDR3 has 14 amino acids. The V gene's germline CDR1 is GTSNPN and CDR2 SVGIG (reference sequence). In DNA, the CDR3 is TGTGCCTGGAAATTTGGCGCGGGGAACACTGAAGCTTTCTTT. Protein product: CAWKFGAGNTEAFF.

The chain uses TRBV18 and TRBJ2-5, with unresolved D. CDR1 is KGHSH, CDR2 LQKENI, per germline. V lost 3 bases, J lost 4 bases, and 12 bases lay in between. The CDR3 has 14 residues. The CDR3 here is CASSPVVRGETQYF. In DNA form, the CDR3 reads TGTGCCAGCTCACCTGTGGTACGCGGAGAGACCCAGTACTTC. Based on the CDR3 plus reference TRBV18 and TRBJ2-5, the full variable domain is NAGVMQNPRHLVRRRGQEARLRCSPMKGHSHVYWYRQLPEEGLKFMVYLQKENIIDESGMPKERFSAEFPKEGPSILRIQQVVRGDSAAYFCASSPVVRGETQYFGPGTRLLVL.

The chain has TRBV12-3 or TRBV12-4 and TRBJ1-5, with a weak D call TRBD1 (6 bases). Deletions cut 7 bases from V and 4 bases from J, with 11 bases between. This CDR3 is built from 13 residues. CDR3 nucleotides: TGTGCCAGCACTAGACAGGCGAATCAGCCCCAGCATTTT. This encodes CASTRQANQPQHF.

The chain recombines TRBV7-9 with TRBJ1-2; D not resolved. Germline V gene sequence: CDR1 SEHNR, CDR2 FQNEAQ (reference sequence). Deletions cut 1 base from V and 4 bases from J, with 16 bases between. This CDR3 is 16 amino acids long. The CDR3: CASSLEVRTSLYGYTF. CDR3 in DNA: TGTGCCAGCAGCTTAGAAGTCAGAACCTCCCTCTATGGCTACACCTTC.

This clone has more than one count but fewer than ten. The V gene is TRBV27, the J gene TRBJ2-3; 7 nucleotides align to TRBD2. CDR1 and CDR2 from the germline V gene are MNHEY and SMNVEV (reference sequence). The V gene end was trimmed by 2 bases and the J gene end by 2 bases; junction bases not matched to a gene: 7. The CDR3 is 16 residues long. This CDR3 reads CASSLGREPNTDTQYF. CDR3 nucleotide sequence: TGTGCCAGCAGTTTAGGGCGGGAGCCCAACACAGATACGCAGTATTTT.

The chain employs TRBV19 and TRBJ2-2; 8 bases agree with TRBD1. There are 14 residues in the CDR3. Germline CDR1 and CDR2: LNHDA and SQIVND (reference sequence). J lost 4 bases, V lost 5 bases, and 3 bases had no gene match. The CDR3 bases are TGTGCCAGTAGTTTGACAGGGGCCACCGGGGAGCTGTTTTTT. It yields the protein CASSLTGATGELFF.

The chain has TRBV29-1 and TRBJ2-1, with 7 bases lining up with TRBD2. Germline values: CDR1 SQVTM, CDR2 ANQGSEA. The CDR3 totals 14 residues. V dropped 1 base and J dropped 4; count of bases not matched to a gene: 4. CDR3 amino acids: CSVEGGGAYNEQFF. The CDR3 DNA sequence: TGCAGCGTTGAAGGGGGGGGTGCGTACAATGAGCAGTTCTTC.

This clone showed up just a few times. The rearrangement links TRBV28 to TRBJ2-7, with TRBD1 identical over 10 bases. Trimming cost V 6 bases and J 0 bases; bases outside gene matches: 2. The germline CDR1 and CDR2 sequences are MDHEN and SYDVKM. The CDR3 covers 14 residues. CDR3 sequence reads: CASRGQGSSYEQYF. The CDR3, as DNA: TGTGCCAGCAGGGGACAGGGGAGCTCCTACGAGCAGTACTTC. The variable domain in full, completed from reference TRBV28 and TRBJ2-7, reads DVKVTQSSRYLVKRTGEKVFLECVQDMDHENMFWYRQDPGLGLRLIYFSYDVKMKEKGDIPEGYSVSREKKERFSLILESASTNQTSMYLCASRGQGSSYEQYFGPGTRLTVT.

The J gene is TRBJ1-2, the V gene TRBV29-1, with 7 bases lining up with TRBD1. The V and J ends lost 7 bases and 1 base, in that order; junction bases with no gene match: 9. Germline V CDR1 and CDR2: SQVTM, ANQGSEA. This CDR3 contains 14 residues. This CDR3 is CSALTGFGNYGYTF. The CDR3 DNA reads as TGCAGCGCACTGACAGGGTTTGGTAACTATGGCTACACCTTC.

This clone was observed at least ten times. V usage is TRBV9 and J usage is TRBJ2-2, with 7 bases matching TRBD1. CDR3 length equals 14 residues. V was pared by 5 bases and J by 3 bases, with 4 bases of the junction left unmatched. Per the germline V gene, CDR1 is SGDLS and CDR2 is YYNGEE. The DNA of the CDR3 is TGTGCCAGCAGGTCAGGGGGAGACACCGGGGAGCTGTTTTTT. It yields the protein CASRSGGDTGELFF.

The chain carries TRBV7-2 and TRBJ2-5; 8 bases agree with TRBD1. Trimming cost V 2 bases and J 5 bases; bases outside gene matches: 7. Germline CDR1 and CDR2: SGHTA and FQGNSA. This CDR3 has 15 residues. CDR3 sequence (DNA): TGTGCCAGCAGCTTACCCCGGACAGGGAGGGAGACCCAGTACTTC. It codes for CASSLPRTGRETQYF.

The rearrangement links TRBV5-1 to TRBJ2-7; 14 positions agree with TRBD2. Germline V gives CDR1 SGHRS, CDR2 YFSETQ. J was trimmed by 6 bases and V by 3 bases; bases with no gene match: 2. This CDR3 region has 14 residues. The CDR3 coding sequence is TGCGCCAGCAGCTATGGACTAGCGGGGGGCGAGCAGTACTTC. This codes for CASSYGLAGGEQYF.

CDR3 sequence reads: CASRTGTANTEAFF. DNA for the CDR3: TGTGCCAGCAGAACCGGGACAGCCAACACTGAAGCTTTCTTT. The V and J genes are TRBV5-4 and TRBJ1-1, with TRBD1 matching over 7 bases. V was clipped by 5 bases and J by 2 bases; unmatched bases: 6. Germline lookup yields CDR1 SGHNT and CDR2 YYREEE (reference sequence). The CDR3 totals 14 residues.

The chain combines TRBV28 with TRBJ1-2, with TRBD1 matching 9 bases. Germline loops: CDR1 MDHEN, CDR2 SYDVKM. The CDR3 runs 14 residues. Germline trimming cut 6 bases from V and 6 bases from J; bases unmatched to any gene: 8. CDR3 DNA sequence: TGTGCCAGCAGGCCCCCGGGACAGGGAGATGGCTACACCTTC. Translation gives CASRPPGQGDGYTF.

V usage is TRBV2 and J usage is TRBJ1-2; TRBD1 matches 8 bases. CDR1 and CDR2 from the germline V gene are SNHLY and FYNNEI. V was pared by 6 bases and J by 4 bases, with 4 bases of the junction left unmatched. There are 13 residues in the CDR3. CDR3 region: CASRDRATYGYTF. The CDR3 region has the DNA TGTGCCAGCAGGGACAGGGCCACCTATGGCTACACCTTC.

This clone has a single count. The chain combines TRBV24-1 with TRBJ2-3, with no clear D. Germline CDR1 KGHDR, CDR2 SFDVKD. V was clipped by 0 bases and J by 11 bases, with 11 bases between them. The length of the CDR3 is 13 residues. CDR3 coding DNA: TGTGCCACCAGTGATTTGGAGCCGAACAGGCAGTATTTT. Residues: CATSDLEPNRQYF.

This clone was recorded once. The rearrangement uses TRBV5-1 and TRBJ2-1, with 8 nucleotides matching TRBD2. After removal of 0 bases from V and 4 bases from J, the junction contained 3 bases not matched to a gene. Germline V gene data show CDR1 as SGHRS and CDR2 as YFSETQ. The CDR3 consists of 15 residues. For the CDR3, the DNA is TGCGCCAGCAGCTTGGCGGGAGGGTGGTACAATGAGCAGTTCTTC. This translates into CASSLAGGWYNEQFF.

The J gene is TRBJ1-5, the V gene TRBV19, with 7 bases fitting TRBD1. Per germline, CDR1 LNHDA and CDR2 SQIVND (reference sequence). There are 15 residues in the CDR3. The V segment lost 8 bases and the J segment 4 bases; nucleotides outside the gene matches: 11. CDR3 residues: CASRQGSVRNQPQHF. The CDR3 DNA sequence: TGTGCCAGTCGACAGGGATCCGTTCGGAATCAGCCCCAGCATTTT.

The chain recombines TRBV5-1 with TRBJ2-2, with a weak D call TRBD2 (5 bases). The CDR3 consists of 14 residues. Trimming pared 1 base from V and 3 bases from J, leaving 7 bases between. Germline assignment: CDR1 SGHRS and CDR2 YFSETQ. CDR3 nucleotide sequence: TGCGCCAGCAGCTTGTGGGAGTACACCGGGGAGCTGTTTTTT. It codes for CASSLWEYTGELFF.

The gene calls are TRBV14 and TRBJ1-6; possible D gene TRBD1, 5 bases. This CDR3 has 14 amino acids. V lost 3 bases and J 10 bases, leaving 13 bases between the germline ends. Germline CDR1 is SGHDN and CDR2 is FVKESK. CDR3 coding DNA: TGTGCCAGCAGCCACCTCCCGGGGGTCTCACCCCTCCACTTT. This gives the protein CASSHLPGVSPLHF.

The chain joins TRBV2 to TRBJ1-4; 10 bases map to TRBD1. CDR3 length: 14 amino acids. The V and J ends lost 6 bases and 7 bases, in that order; junction bases with no gene match: 5. Germline V gene lookup returns CDR1 SNHLY and CDR2 FYNNEI. This CDR3 is CASSYRDRGEKLFF. CDR3 bases: TGTGCCAGCAGCTACCGGGACAGGGGTGAAAAACTGTTTTTT.

The chain carries TRBV12-5 and TRBJ2-3; 7 bases align to TRBD1. Germline assignment: CDR1 LGHNT and CDR2 FRNRAP. CDR3 length equals 13 residues. Unmatched junction bases numbered 2, after V lost 4 bases and J lost 4 bases. CDR3 DNA sequence: TGTGCTAGTGGTTACAGGGGCTCAGATACGCAGTATTTT. As protein: CASGYRGSDTQYF.

This chain links TRBV7-2 with TRBJ1-6, with D unclear. Germline V lookup: CDR1 SGHTA, CDR2 FQGNSA. The CDR3 extends over 13 amino acids. With 5 bases removed from V and 7 bases from J, the gap between germline ends came to 9 bases. DNA for the CDR3: TGTGCCAGCAGCGGAGGTGGAAATTCACCCCTCCACTTT. It encodes CASSGGGNSPLHF. Using reference TRBV7-2 and TRBJ1-6 for the parts outside the CDR3, the full variable domain is GAGVSQSPSNKVTEKGKDVELRCDPISGHTALYWYRQSLGQGLEFLIYFQGNSAPDKSGLPSDRFSAERTGGSVSTLTIQRTQQEDSAVYLCASSGGGNSPLHFGNGTRLTVT.

The rearrangement uses TRBV27 and TRBJ1-2; TRBD1 matches 7 bases. V was pared by 5 bases and J by 4 bases, with 7 bases of the junction left unmatched. Per germline, CDR1 MNHEY and CDR2 SMNVEV (reference sequence). This CDR3 region has 14 residues. The CDR3 loop reads CASSPTTGSYGYTF. CDR3 bases: TGTGCCAGCAGTCCGACGACAGGGAGCTATGGCTACACCTTC.

The V and J genes are TRBV12-3 or TRBV12-4 and TRBJ1-2; TRBD1 matches at 7 bases. There are 13 residues in the CDR3. V lost 6 bases, J lost 8 bases, and 9 bases stayed unmatched. The CDR3 DNA reads as TGTGCCAGCAGGCCGGGACAGCGGGTCGGCTACACCTTC. Amino acids: CASRPGQRVGYTF.

The CDR3 DNA reads as TGCGCCAGCAGCTTGGGTAGTGGGGGGTCAGGTGAAAAACTGTTTTTT. Its protein product is CASSLGSGGSGEKLFF. The rearrangement uses TRBV5-1 and TRBJ1-4, with a possible D match to TRBD1 (5 bases). Germline V gives CDR1 SGHRS, CDR2 YFSETQ. The CDR3 covers 16 residues. The germline V and J ends were trimmed by 0 bases and 7 bases, with 16 bases remaining between them.

This clone was detected once. The CDR3 sequence is CSALQGYGYTF. The CDR3 DNA is TGCAGCGCCCTACAGGGCTATGGCTACACCTTC. V gene TRBV29-1 combines with J gene TRBJ1-2; D may be TRBD1 (6 bases). Germline CDR1 and CDR2: SQVTM and ANQGSEA. The length of the CDR3 is 11 residues. Trimming pared 7 bases from V and 4 bases from J, leaving 10 bases between.